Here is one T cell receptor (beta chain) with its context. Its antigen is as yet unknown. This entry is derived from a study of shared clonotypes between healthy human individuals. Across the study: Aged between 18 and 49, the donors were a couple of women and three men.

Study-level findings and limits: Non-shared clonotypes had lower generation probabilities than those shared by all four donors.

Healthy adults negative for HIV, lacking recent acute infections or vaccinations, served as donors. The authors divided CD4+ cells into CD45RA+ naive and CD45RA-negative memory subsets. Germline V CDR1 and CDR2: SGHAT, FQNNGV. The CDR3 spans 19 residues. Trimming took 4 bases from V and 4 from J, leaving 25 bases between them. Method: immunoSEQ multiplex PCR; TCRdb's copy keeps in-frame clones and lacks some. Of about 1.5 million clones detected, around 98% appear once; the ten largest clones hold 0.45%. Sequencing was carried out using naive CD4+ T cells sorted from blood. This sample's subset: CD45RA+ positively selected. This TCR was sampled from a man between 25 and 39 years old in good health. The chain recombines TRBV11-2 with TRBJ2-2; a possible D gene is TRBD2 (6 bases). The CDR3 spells CASSSRWSGREETTGELFF. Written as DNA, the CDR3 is TGTGCCAGCAGCTCAAGGTGGAGTGGCAGGGAGGAAACCACCGGGGAGCTGTTTTTT.